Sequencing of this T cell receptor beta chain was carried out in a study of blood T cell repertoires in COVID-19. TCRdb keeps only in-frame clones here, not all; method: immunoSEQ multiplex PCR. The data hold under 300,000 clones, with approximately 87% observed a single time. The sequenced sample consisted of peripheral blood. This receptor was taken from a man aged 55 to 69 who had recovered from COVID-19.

CDR3 nucleotide sequence: TGCGCCAGCAGCCCTCGGCTGGGGCAGAATGAAAAACTGTTTTTT. Protein product: CASSPRLGQNEKLFF. The chain recombines TRBV5-1 with TRBJ1-4, with TRBD1 as a possible D gene (5 bases). Germline CDR1 reads SGHRS; CDR2 reads YFSETQ. Trimming left V 4 bases short and J 5 bases short, with 15 bases between. The CDR3 sequence is 15 residues long.